Shown below are 14 T cell receptor beta chains from a single sample sequenced in a study of blood T cell repertoires in COVID-19. Sequenced by immunoSEQ multiplex PCR; TCRdb stores in-frame clones only, minus some. Here the sample spans 80,000 or so clones, roughly nine tenths being singletons. Sequences were obtained from peripheral blood. These receptors were collected from an older woman with acute or convalescent COVID-19.

The chain employs TRBV11-2 and TRBJ2-7; 7 bases agree with TRBD1. Germline CDR1 and CDR2: SGHAT and FQNNGV. The V gene end was trimmed by 2 bases and the J gene end by 9 bases; junction bases not matched to a gene: 10. This CDR3 spans 14 amino acids. CDR3: CASSLSSRQGVQYF. Written as DNA, the CDR3 is TGTGCCAGCAGCTTAAGTTCTAGACAGGGCGTGCAGTACTTC.

This rearrangement joins TRBV12-3 or TRBV12-4 to TRBJ1-3; possibly TRBD1 for D (6 bases). There are 12 residues in the CDR3. V lost 8 bases and J lost 2, with 7 bases in between. CDR3: CASQGTGNTIYF. The CDR3 nucleotides read TGTGCCAGCCAGGGGACTGGAAACACCATATATTTT.

The gene calls are TRBV28 and TRBJ2-1; D is unresolved. This CDR3 region has 11 residues. Germline lookup yields CDR1 MDHEN and CDR2 SYDVKM. V dropped 6 bases and J dropped 10 bases, with 10 bases sitting between them. CDR3 residues: CASSLRQEQFF. DNA for the CDR3: TGTGCCAGCAGCCTCCGCCAGGAGCAGTTCTTC.

The chain recombines TRBV4-3 with TRBJ2-7, with TRBD2 matching over 13 bases. The V and J ends lost 4 bases and 6 bases, in that order; junction bases with no gene match: 0. The length of the CDR3 is 13 residues. Germline V gives CDR1 LGHNA, CDR2 YSLEER. Here the CDR3 reads CASSRTSGSEQYF. The CDR3 region has the DNA TGCGCCAGCAGCCGGACTAGCGGGAGCGAGCAGTACTTC.

This chain connects TRBV4-1 to TRBJ1-3; a possible D gene is TRBD1 (6 bases). The CDR3 length is 15 residues. V lost 1 base, J lost 4 bases, and 11 bases lay in between. Germline CDR1 is MGHRA and CDR2 is YSYEKL. CDR3 nucleotides: TGCGCCAGCAGCCAAGTCGGGGACATCGGAAACACCATATATTTT. This translates into CASSQVGDIGNTIYF.

This chain uses TRBV18 with TRBJ1-1; TRBD1 is a possible D gene (5 bases). Germline CDR1 reads KGHSH; CDR2 reads LQKENI. Trimming removed 5 bases from V and 1 base from J, with 8 bases in between. The CDR3 runs to 13 residues. The CDR3 bases are TGTGCCAGCTCATCAGACAGGAACACTGAAGCTTTCTTT. Its translation is CASSSDRNTEAFF.

The chain couples TRBV12-3 or TRBV12-4 to TRBJ1-5; possible D gene TRBD1, 5 bases. V was pared by 6 bases and J by 3 bases, with 9 bases between. The CDR3 runs to 13 residues. The CDR3 region is CASSGTNNQPQHF. As DNA, the CDR3 is TGTGCCAGCAGCGGGACTAACAATCAGCCCCAGCATTTT.

This clone was recorded once. The chain employs TRBV2 and TRBJ1-4, with D uncertain. V was shortened by 10 bases and J by 11 bases, with 20 bases between the two germline ends. The CDR3 runs to 13 residues. CDR1 is SNHLY, CDR2 FYNNEI, per germline. The CDR3 sequence: CATLPELAGKLFF. CDR3 in DNA: TGTGCCACCCTACCCGAACTAGCTGGGAAACTGTTTTTT.

This rearrangement joins TRBV11-1 to TRBJ2-7; 9 nucleotides line up with TRBD1. Trimming took 3 bases from V and 2 from J; bases not matched to a gene: 5. Germline-derived CDR1 and CDR2 are SGHAT and FQDESV (reference sequence). The CDR3 contains 15 residues. CDR3 in amino acids: CASSFPGQGAYEQYF. As DNA, the CDR3 is TGTGCCAGCAGCTTTCCGGGACAGGGAGCCTACGAGCAGTACTTC. Full variable domain (remainder filled in from reference TRBV11-1 and TRBJ2-7): EAEVAQSPRYKITEKSQAVAFWCDPISGHATLYWYRQILGQGPELLVQFQDESVVDDSQLPKDRFSAERLKGVDSTLKIQPAELGDSAMYLCASSFPGQGAYEQYFGPGTRLTVT.

This clone is a singleton in its sample. DNA for the CDR3: TGTGCCAGTAGTATACAGGGGGCTCGGACAGATACGCAGTATTTT. Translation gives CASSIQGARTDTQYF. The chain combines TRBV19 with TRBJ2-3; TRBD1 matches 8 bases. The CDR3 totals 15 residues. Trimming took 2 bases from V and 3 from J; bases not matched to a gene: 4. Looked up from germline, CDR1 is LNHDA and CDR2 is SQIVND (reference sequence). Full variable domain (rest looked up from reference TRBV19 and TRBJ2-3): DGGITQSPKYLFRKEGQNVTLSCEQNLNHDAMYWYRQDPGQGLRLIYYSQIVNDFQKGDIAEGYSVSREKKESFPLTVTSAQKNPTAFYLCASSIQGARTDTQYFGPGTRLTVL.

In its sample, this clone was seen a few times. The rearrangement joins TRBV13 to TRBJ1-1; D unresolved. The CDR3 loop spans 14 amino acids. The V end lost 5 bases, the J end lost 6 bases, and 16 bases lay between the germline ends. Germline CDR1 reads PRHDT; CDR2 reads FYEKMQ (reference sequence). The CDR3 nucleotides read TGTGCCAGCAGCACCCGAGGGTACAAAGCTGAAGCTTTCTTT. Its protein product is CASSTRGYKAEAFF. The entire variable domain, with the rest obtained from reference TRBV13 and TRBJ1-1, is as follows: AAGVIQSPRHLIKEKRETATLKCYPIPRHDTVYWYQQGPGQDPQFLISFYEKMQSDKGSIPDRFSAQQFSDYHSELNMSSLELGDSALYFCASSTRGYKAEAFFGQGTRLTVV.

The V gene is TRBV7-9, the J gene TRBJ2-7; tentative D call: TRBD2 (6 bases). Germline V gives CDR1 SEHNR, CDR2 FQNEAQ (reference sequence). The CDR3 length is 15 residues. V was pared by 5 bases and J by 3 bases, with 17 bases between. This chain's CDR3 is CASSATGGVSYEQYF. CDR3 DNA: TGTGCCAGCAGCGCCACTGGAGGGGTGAGCTACGAGCAGTACTTC.

The chain couples TRBV18 to TRBJ1-4; 8 bases line up with TRBD1. Germline loops: CDR1 KGHSH, CDR2 LQKENI. The CDR3 extends over 15 amino acids. V lost 4 bases, J lost 10 bases, and 11 bases stayed unmatched. CDR3 loop: CASSLNQGQEGKLFF. DNA of the CDR3: TGTGCCAGCTCACTAAACCAGGGACAGGAAGGAAAACTGTTTTTT.

This chain links TRBV5-1 with TRBJ1-2; D might be TRBD1 (6 bases). V was cut by 3 bases and J by 8 bases, with 11 bases left in between. Per germline, CDR1 SGHRS and CDR2 YFSETQ. The CDR3 has 12 amino acids. The CDR3 nucleotides read TGCGCCAGCAGCTCAGGGGAGTGGGGCTACACCTTC. This gives the protein CASSSGEWGYTF. Drawing the rest from reference TRBV5-1 and TRBJ1-2, the complete variable domain is KAGVTQTPRYLIKTRGQQVTLSCSPISGHRSVSWYQQTPGQGLQFLFEYFSETQRNKGNFPGRFSGRQFSNSRSEMNVSTLELGDSALYLCASSSGEWGYTFGSGTRLTVV.